This T cell receptor (beta chain) comes out of a study of control samples from healthy donors and cancer patients. The assay was immunoSEQ multiplex PCR, and TCRdb's table has in-frame clones only and misses some. The data contain 150,000 to 200,000 clones, around 95% of them seen just once; the ten biggest clones take up about 9.3%. CDR3 length equals 18 residues. With 5 bases clipped from V and 0 bases from J, the junction kept 13 bases outside the gene matches. Germline lookup yields CDR1 SQVTM and CDR2 ANQGSEA. The sequence was collected from a woman between 40 and 50 years old in good health. The chain has TRBV29-1 and TRBJ2-1, with TRBD2 matching 10 bases. Sequencing used blood. Here the CDR3 reads CSVPGLAPFRSSYNEQFF. The CDR3 nucleotides are TGCAGCGTTCCGGGACTAGCGCCCTTCCGCAGCTCCTACAATGAGCAGTTCTTC.